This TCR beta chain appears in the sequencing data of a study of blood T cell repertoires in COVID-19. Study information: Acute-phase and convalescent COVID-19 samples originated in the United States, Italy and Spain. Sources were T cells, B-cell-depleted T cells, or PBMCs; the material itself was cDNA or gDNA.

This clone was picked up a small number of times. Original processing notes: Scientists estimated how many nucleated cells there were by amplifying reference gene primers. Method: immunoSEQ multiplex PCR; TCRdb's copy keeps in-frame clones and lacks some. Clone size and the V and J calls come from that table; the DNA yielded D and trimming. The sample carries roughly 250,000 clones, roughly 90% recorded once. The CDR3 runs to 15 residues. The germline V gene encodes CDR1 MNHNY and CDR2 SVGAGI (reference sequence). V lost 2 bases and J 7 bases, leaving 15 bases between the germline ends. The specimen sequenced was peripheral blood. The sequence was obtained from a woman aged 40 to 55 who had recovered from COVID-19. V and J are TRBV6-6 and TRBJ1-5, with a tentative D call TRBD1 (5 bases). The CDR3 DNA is TGTGCCAGCAGTTACATGGGGGGTTCAAGGCAGCCCCAGCATTTT. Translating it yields CASSYMGGSRQPQHF.